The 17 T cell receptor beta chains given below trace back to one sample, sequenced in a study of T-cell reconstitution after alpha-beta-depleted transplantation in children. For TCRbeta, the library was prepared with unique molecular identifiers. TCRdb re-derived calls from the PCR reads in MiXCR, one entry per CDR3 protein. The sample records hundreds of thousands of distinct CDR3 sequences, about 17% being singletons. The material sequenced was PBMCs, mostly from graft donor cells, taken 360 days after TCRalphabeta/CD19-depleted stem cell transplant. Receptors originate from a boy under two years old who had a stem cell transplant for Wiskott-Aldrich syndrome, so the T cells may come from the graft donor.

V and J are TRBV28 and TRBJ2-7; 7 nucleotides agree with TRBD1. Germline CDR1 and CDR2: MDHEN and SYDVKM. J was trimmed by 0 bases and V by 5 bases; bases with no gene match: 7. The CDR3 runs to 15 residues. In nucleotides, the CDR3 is TGTGCCAGCAGTCTCCATCGACAGGGCTCCTACGAGCAGTACTTC. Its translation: CASSLHRQGSYEQYF.

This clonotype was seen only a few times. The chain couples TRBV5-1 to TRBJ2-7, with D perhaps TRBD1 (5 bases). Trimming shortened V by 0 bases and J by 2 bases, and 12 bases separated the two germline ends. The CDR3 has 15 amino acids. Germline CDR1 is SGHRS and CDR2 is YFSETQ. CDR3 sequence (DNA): TGCGCCAGCAGCTTGGTAGACAGCAGTGCCTACGAGCAGTACTTC. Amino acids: CASSLVDSSAYEQYF.

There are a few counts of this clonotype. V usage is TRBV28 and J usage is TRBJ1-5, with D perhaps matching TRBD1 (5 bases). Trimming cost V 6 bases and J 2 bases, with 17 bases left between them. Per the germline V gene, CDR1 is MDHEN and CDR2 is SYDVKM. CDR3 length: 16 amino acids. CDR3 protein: CASRPPGGVGNQPQHF. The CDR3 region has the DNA TGTGCCAGCAGGCCCCCTGGGGGGGTGGGCAATCAGCCCCAGCATTTT.

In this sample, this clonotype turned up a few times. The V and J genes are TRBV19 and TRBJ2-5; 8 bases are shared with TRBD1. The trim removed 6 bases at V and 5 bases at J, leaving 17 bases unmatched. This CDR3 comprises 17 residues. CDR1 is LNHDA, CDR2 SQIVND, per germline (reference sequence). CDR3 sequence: CASSLPRTGSRGETQYF. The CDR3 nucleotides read TGTGCCAGTAGCCTTCCACGGACAGGGAGTCGCGGCGAGACCCAGTACTTC.

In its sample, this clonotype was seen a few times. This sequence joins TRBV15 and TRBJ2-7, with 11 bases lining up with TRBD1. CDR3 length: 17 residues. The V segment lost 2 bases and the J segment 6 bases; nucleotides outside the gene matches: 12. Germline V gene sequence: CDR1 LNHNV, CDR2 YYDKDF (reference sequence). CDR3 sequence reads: CATSRQVTGTGGSEQYF. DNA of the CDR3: TGTGCCACCAGCAGACAAGTAACCGGGACAGGGGGAAGCGAGCAGTACTTC.

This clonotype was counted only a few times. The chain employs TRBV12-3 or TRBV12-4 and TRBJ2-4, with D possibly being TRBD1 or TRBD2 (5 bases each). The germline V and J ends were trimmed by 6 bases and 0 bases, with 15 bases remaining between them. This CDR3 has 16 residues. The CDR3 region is CASSLPGRGAKNIQYF. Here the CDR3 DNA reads TGTGCCAGCAGCCTCCCGGGACGGGGAGCCAAAAACATTCAGTACTTC.

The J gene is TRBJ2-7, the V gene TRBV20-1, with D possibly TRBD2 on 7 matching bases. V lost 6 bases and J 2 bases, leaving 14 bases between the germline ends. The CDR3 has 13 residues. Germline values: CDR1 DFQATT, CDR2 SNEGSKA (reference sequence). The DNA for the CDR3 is TGCAGTGCAGCCCGGGGGGCCCCCTACGAGCAGTACTTC. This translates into CSAARGAPYEQYF.

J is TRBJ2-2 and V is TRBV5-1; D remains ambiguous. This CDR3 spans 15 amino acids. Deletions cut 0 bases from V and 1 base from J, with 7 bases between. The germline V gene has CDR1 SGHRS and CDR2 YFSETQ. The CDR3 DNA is TGCGCCAGCAGCTTGGTTCACCAGAACACCGGGGAGCTGTTTTTT. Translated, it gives CASSLVHQNTGELFF.

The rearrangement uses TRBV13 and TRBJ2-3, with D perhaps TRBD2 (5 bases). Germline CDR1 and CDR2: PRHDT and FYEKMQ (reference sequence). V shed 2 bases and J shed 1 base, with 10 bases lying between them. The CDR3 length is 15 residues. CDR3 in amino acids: CASSLTAGGTDTQYF. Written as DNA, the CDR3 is TGTGCCAGCAGCTTAACCGCCGGGGGCACAGATACGCAGTATTTT.

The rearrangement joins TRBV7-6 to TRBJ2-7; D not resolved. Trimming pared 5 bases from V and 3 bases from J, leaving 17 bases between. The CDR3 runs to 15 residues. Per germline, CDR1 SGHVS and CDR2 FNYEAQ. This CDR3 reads CASSPEASPGYEQYF. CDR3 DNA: TGTGCCAGCAGCCCAGAGGCCTCTCCCGGCTACGAGCAGTACTTC.

For the CDR3, the DNA is TGTGCCACCAGTGATTCTAAGCGGAGCTCCTACAATGAGCAGTTCTTC. Translated: CATSDSKRSSYNEQFF. V gene TRBV24-1 combines with J gene TRBJ2-1; a possible D gene is TRBD2 (5 bases). This CDR3 contains 16 residues. Trimming shortened V by 2 bases and J by 0 bases, and 10 bases separated the two germline ends. Germline CDR1 and CDR2: KGHDR and SFDVKD.

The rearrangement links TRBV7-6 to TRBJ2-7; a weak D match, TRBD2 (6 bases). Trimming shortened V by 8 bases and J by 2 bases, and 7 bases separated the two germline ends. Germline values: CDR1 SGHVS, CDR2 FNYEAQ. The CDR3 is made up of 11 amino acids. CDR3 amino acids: CASGGTYEQYF. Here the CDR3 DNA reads TGTGCCAGCGGGGGGACCTACGAGCAGTACTTC.

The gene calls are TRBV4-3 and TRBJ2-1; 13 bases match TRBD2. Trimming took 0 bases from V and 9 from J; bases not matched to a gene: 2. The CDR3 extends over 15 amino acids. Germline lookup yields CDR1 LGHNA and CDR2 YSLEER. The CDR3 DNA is TGCGCCAGCAGCCAAGATAGACTAGCGGGAGGTGAGCAGTTCTTC. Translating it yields CASSQDRLAGGEQFF.

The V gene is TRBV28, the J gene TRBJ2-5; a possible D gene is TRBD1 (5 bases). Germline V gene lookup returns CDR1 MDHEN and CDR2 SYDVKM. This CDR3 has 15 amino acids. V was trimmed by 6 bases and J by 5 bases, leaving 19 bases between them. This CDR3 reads CASSAGPWGRETQYF. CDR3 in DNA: TGTGCCAGCAGCGCAGGGCCGTGGGGCAGGGAGACCCAGTACTTC.

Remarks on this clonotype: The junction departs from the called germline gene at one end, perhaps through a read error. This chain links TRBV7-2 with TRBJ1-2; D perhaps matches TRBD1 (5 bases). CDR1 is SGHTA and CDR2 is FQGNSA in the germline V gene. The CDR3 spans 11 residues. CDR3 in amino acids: CASSLGGGVVF. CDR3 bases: TGTGCCAGCAGCTTAGGCGGGGGTGTCGTCTTC.

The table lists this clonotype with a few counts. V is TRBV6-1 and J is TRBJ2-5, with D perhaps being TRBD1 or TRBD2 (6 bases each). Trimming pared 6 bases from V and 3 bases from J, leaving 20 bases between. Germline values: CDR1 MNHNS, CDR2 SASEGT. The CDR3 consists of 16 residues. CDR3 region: CASRGGTPGPKETQYF. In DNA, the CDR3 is TGTGCCAGCAGAGGCGGGACACCCGGCCCCAAAGAGACCCAGTACTTC.

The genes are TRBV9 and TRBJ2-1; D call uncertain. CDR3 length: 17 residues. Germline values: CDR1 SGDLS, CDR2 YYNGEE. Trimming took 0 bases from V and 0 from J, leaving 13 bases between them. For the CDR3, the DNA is TGTGCCAGCAGCGTAGAGGTGCGGTCGAGCTCCTACAATGAGCAGTTCTTC. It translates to CASSVEVRSSSYNEQFF.